Each of the 31 T cell receptor beta chains below was sequenced from the same sample in a study of cytomegalovirus exposure and HLA in healthy donors. With 60 Vbeta and 13 Jbeta primers, the PCR was carried out. Profiling relied on immunoSEQ multiplex PCR, and the TCRdb table lists in-frame clones only, not all of them. The sample yields around 140,000 clones, more than 70% seen once. The sequenced sample was PBMCs. The receptors come from a woman aged 55-69 years in good health and CMV-seronegative.

The gene calls are TRBV5-1 and TRBJ1-1; D gene ambiguous. The CDR3 has 15 residues. The germline V and J ends were trimmed by 3 bases and 6 bases, with 18 bases remaining between them. The germline V gene has CDR1 SGHRS and CDR2 YFSETQ. The DNA of the CDR3 is TGCGCCAGCAGCTGGGAGGGAAGCGCAGGATCTGAAGCTTTCTTT. Its protein is CASSWEGSAGSEAFF. The whole variable domain, remainder taken from reference TRBV5-1 and TRBJ1-1, is KAGVTQTPRYLIKTRGQQVTLSCSPISGHRSVSWYQQTPGQGLQFLFEYFSETQRNKGNFPGRFSGRQFSNSRSEMNVSTLELGDSALYLCASSWEGSAGSEAFFGQGTRLTVV.

V is TRBV11-3 and J is TRBJ2-7; no reliable D call. The CDR3 spans 11 residues. The germline gives CDR1 SGHNT, CDR2 YENEEA. Trimming shortened V by 5 bases and J by 6 bases, and 8 bases separated the two germline ends. Here the CDR3 reads CASSHGFEQYF. The CDR3 DNA follows: TGTGCCAGCAGCCACGGGTTCGAGCAGTACTTC.

This chain connects TRBV18 to TRBJ2-3, with D perhaps matching TRBD2 (5 bases). Germline V gene data show CDR1 as KGHSH and CDR2 as LQKENI. The V gene lost 6 bases and the J gene lost 4 bases, with 8 bases spanning the gap. The CDR3 totals 12 residues. The CDR3 coding sequence is TGTGCCAGCTCCGACTACGCAGATACGCAGTATTTT. Amino acid sequence: CASSDYADTQYF.

The chain recombines TRBV9 with TRBJ2-7; 7 bases match TRBD1. The germline V gene has CDR1 SGDLS and CDR2 YYNGEE. The length of the CDR3 is 17 residues. After removal of 4 bases from V and 2 bases from J, the junction contained 15 bases not matched to a gene. CDR3 coding DNA: TGTGCCAGCAGCCAGGGGGTTCCCACCGGGACGGCCTACGAGCAGTACTTC. It specifies CASSQGVPTGTAYEQYF. The whole variable domain, remainder taken from reference TRBV9 and TRBJ2-7, is DSGVTQTPKHLITATGQRVTLRCSPRSGDLSVYWYQQSLDQGLQFLIQYYNGEERAKGNILERFSAQQFPDLHSELNLSSLELGDSALYFCASSQGVPTGTAYEQYFGPGTRLTVT.

The chain combines TRBV5-1 with TRBJ2-3; D gene unclear. With 2 bases removed from V and 9 bases from J, the gap between germline ends came to 16 bases. Germline V gene lookup returns CDR1 SGHRS and CDR2 YFSETQ. The CDR3 sequence is 14 residues long. The CDR3 region is CASSLNPSTQTQYF. The CDR3 nucleotides are TGCGCCAGCAGCTTAAATCCCTCAACCCAGACGCAGTATTTT.

The chain is built from TRBV7-9 and TRBJ2-1; tentative D call: TRBD1 (5 bases). Trimming stripped 5 bases from V and 6 bases from J, with 8 bases between. Germline CDR1 and CDR2: SEHNR and FQNEAQ (reference sequence). This CDR3 has 12 residues. The CDR3: CASSRDSNEQFF. For the CDR3, the DNA is TGTGCCAGCAGCCGCGACAGCAATGAGCAGTTCTTC.

The chain has TRBV30 and TRBJ2-5, with D perhaps matching TRBD1 (6 bases). The CDR3 extends over 14 amino acids. CDR1 and CDR2 from the germline V gene are GTSNPN and SVGIG (reference sequence). V lost 0 bases and J lost 4, with 12 bases in between. This chain's CDR3 is CAWSVTRGGETQYF. DNA for the CDR3: TGTGCCTGGAGTGTCACCAGGGGCGGAGAGACCCAGTACTTC.

The V and J genes are TRBV28 and TRBJ2-1; 10 bases match TRBD2. Unmatched junction bases numbered 8, after V lost 3 bases and J lost 6 bases. Germline values: CDR1 MDHEN, CDR2 SYDVKM. The CDR3 length is 16 residues. For the CDR3, the DNA is TGTGCCAGCAGTTTCCCCGGGACTAGCGCGCGCAATGAGCAGTTCTTC. It is translated as CASSFPGTSARNEQFF.

The gene calls are TRBV4-2 and TRBJ2-3, with 9 bases that match TRBD2. V shed 3 bases and J 7 bases; nucleotides not matched to a gene: 8. Germline CDR1 is LGHNA and CDR2 is YNFKEQ. This CDR3 has 15 amino acids. CDR3 region: CASSQGLAAGNTQYF. The CDR3 nucleotides read TGTGCCAGCAGCCAGGGACTAGCCGCCGGGAATACGCAGTATTTT.

This clone appeared a few times. V is TRBV6-5 and J is TRBJ2-3; possible D gene TRBD2, 7 bases. The V gene lost 0 bases and the J gene lost 5 bases, with 12 bases spanning the gap. The CDR3 runs 15 residues. Germline CDR1 MNHEY, CDR2 SVGAGI. This CDR3 reads CASSYSGGVQDTQYF. The CDR3 DNA sequence: TGTGCCAGCAGTTACTCAGGGGGGGTACAAGATACGCAGTATTTT.

In this sample, this clone turned up a few times. This rearrangement joins TRBV29-1 to TRBJ2-1; D is possibly TRBD2 (6 bases). V was cut by 6 bases and J by 8 bases, with 14 bases left in between. The germline gives CDR1 SQVTM, CDR2 ANQGSEA. This CDR3 region has 12 residues. The CDR3 DNA follows: TGCAGCGTCCGATTGACTAGTGATGAGCAGTTCTTC. It encodes CSVRLTSDEQFF.

The rearrangement joins TRBV21-1 to TRBJ1-6; no DNA check was done on the table's D call, TRBD1. TRBV21-1 is a pseudogene segment. This CDR3 is 18 amino acids long. The CDR3 nucleotides are TGTGCCAGCAGCAAGGGTCTTGAGGACAGGGTGGAAAATTCACCCCTCCACTTT. This translates into CASSKGLEDRVENSPLHF.

The chain uses TRBV5-4 and TRBJ1-3; 7 bases line up with TRBD1. V lost 4 bases and J lost 0; bases outside the gene matches: 7. The CDR3 length is 16 residues. Germline lookup yields CDR1 SGHNT and CDR2 YYREEE (reference sequence). The CDR3 here is CASSRDSGPSGNTIYF. The CDR3 nucleotides read TGTGCCAGCAGCAGGGACAGCGGCCCCTCTGGAAACACCATATATTTT.

This chain links TRBV30 with TRBJ2-7, with TRBD1 identical over 9 bases. Germline CDR1 and CDR2: GTSNPN and SVGIG (reference sequence). Losses at the gene ends were 3 bases for V and 13 bases for J; bases not matched to a gene: 13. This CDR3 region has 13 residues. The CDR3 DNA follows: TGTGCCTGGAGACCTCCGGGACAGGGTCTCCCATACTTC. This encodes CAWRPPGQGLPYF.

V is TRBV30 and J is TRBJ2-1; 14 bases line up with TRBD2. Germline assignment: CDR1 GTSNPN and CDR2 SVGIG (reference sequence). The CDR3 consists of 16 residues. J gave up 7 bases and V 5 bases, and 10 bases lay outside the gene matches. CDR3 sequence reads: CAWGGLAGDGRNEQFF. CDR3 DNA: TGTGCCTGGGGGGGACTAGCGGGAGACGGGAGGAATGAGCAGTTCTTC. The whole variable domain, remainder taken from reference TRBV30 and TRBJ2-1, is SQTIHQWPATLVQPVGSPLSLECTVEGTSNPNLYWYRQAAGRGLQLLFYSVGIGQISSEVPQNLSASRPQDRQFILSSKKLLLSDSGFYLCAWGGLAGDGRNEQFFGPGTRLTVL.

As regards this clone: One end of the junction varies from germline; a read error may be responsible. This chain connects TRBV6-1 to TRBJ1-2; no clear D. From germline, CDR1 is MNHNS and CDR2 SASEGT. This CDR3 has 19 amino acids. The chain's CDR3 is CASSEPTGWGQEGLHGCTF. In DNA, the CDR3 is TGTGCCAGCAGTGAACCAACGGGGTGGGGTCAAGAAGGGCTCCATGGCTGCACCTTC.

On this clone: One end of the junction is discordant with germline, which a read error may explain. The chain is built from TRBV7-7 and TRBJ2-2; TRBD1 aligns across 7 bases. The CDR3 is made up of 15 amino acids. Germline CDR1 is SSHAT and CDR2 is FNYEAQ (reference sequence). CDR3 in DNA: TGTGCTAGCAGCGCGACAGGGAGTAACACCGGGGAGCTGTTTTTT. It translates to CASSATGSNTGELFF.

This chain connects TRBV2 to TRBJ1-2; D possibly corresponds to TRBD1 (6 bases). Looked up from germline, CDR1 is SNHLY and CDR2 is FYNNEI. V was pared by 6 bases and J by 4 bases, with 12 bases between. CDR3 length: 13 amino acids. CDR3 loop: CASRLQGPYGYTF. The DNA of the CDR3 is TGTGCCAGCAGGCTACAGGGTCCCTATGGCTACACCTTC.

This chain joins TRBV27 and TRBJ1-1, with D unresolved. V was trimmed by 3 bases and J by 0 bases, leaving 5 bases between them. This CDR3 is 13 amino acids long. The germline CDR1 and CDR2 sequences are MNHEY and SMNVEV (reference sequence). The CDR3 loop is CASSLRMNTEAFF. CDR3 DNA sequence: TGTGCCAGCAGTTTGAGGATGAACACTGAAGCTTTCTTT.

V and J are TRBV18 and TRBJ1-1; D gene uncertain. This CDR3 has 13 amino acids. CDR1 is KGHSH and CDR2 is LQKENI in the germline V gene. Trimming removed 6 bases from V and 6 bases from J, with 14 bases in between. CDR3 DNA sequence: TGTGCCAGCTCGCCGGATTTGAGGGCTGAAGCTTTCTTT. Its protein is CASSPDLRAEAFF.

This clone was observed a handful of times. Different DNA sequences within this sample yield the same CDR3. V and J are TRBV6-5 and TRBJ1-5; D unresolved. This CDR3 comprises 13 residues. The germline V gene has CDR1 MNHEY and CDR2 SVGAGI. Trimming removed 2 bases at V and 4 bases at J, with 6 bases between. The DNA of the CDR3 is TGTGCCAGCAGTTACAGAGGTAATCAGCCCCAGCATTTT. It codes for CASSYRGNQPQHF.

The genes are TRBV5-1 and TRBJ2-6, with TRBD1 identical over 9 bases. CDR1 is SGHRS, CDR2 YFSETQ, per germline. V gave up 4 bases and J gave up 0 bases; unmatched junction bases: 5. The CDR3 is 17 residues long. CDR3 sequence reads: CASSPTGGTSGANVLTF. The CDR3 bases are TGCGCCAGCAGCCCGACAGGGGGGACCTCTGGGGCCAACGTCCTGACTTTC.

V gene TRBV2 combines with J gene TRBJ2-7; D is perhaps TRBD1 (6 bases). The ends were cut back, 6 bases at V and 0 bases at J, with 9 bases in the middle. The germline CDR1 and CDR2 sequences are SNHLY and FYNNEI. This CDR3 comprises 13 residues. The DNA for the CDR3 is TGTGCCAGCAGGGTAGGGGGCTCCTACGAGCAGTACTTC. It codes for CASRVGGSYEQYF.

The V gene is TRBV4-2, the J gene TRBJ2-1; TRBD2 matches at 8 bases. The V gene end was trimmed by 3 bases and the J gene end by 2 bases; junction bases not matched to a gene: 3. CDR1 LGHNA and CDR2 YNFKEQ come from the germline V gene. The CDR3 has 15 residues. For the CDR3, the DNA is TGTGCCAGCAGCCAGCGACTAGCGACCTACAATGAGCAGTTCTTC. This gives the protein CASSQRLATYNEQFF.

Notes on this clone: The junction shows a germline mismatch at one end, possibly a read error. This sequence joins TRBV7-9 and TRBJ2-7; D is ambiguous. The CDR3 extends over 11 amino acids. CDR1 and CDR2 from the germline V gene are SEHNR and FQNEAQ (reference sequence). CDR3 in DNA: TGTTCCAGCAGCTTAGTTCGCGAGCAGTACTTC. Translating gives CSSSLVREQYF.

V usage is TRBV15 and J usage is TRBJ2-3, with 9 bases identical to TRBD2. The CDR3 length is 17 residues. Germline V lookup: CDR1 LNHNV, CDR2 YYDKDF (reference sequence). After removal of 0 bases from V and 3 bases from J, the junction contained 7 bases not matched to a gene. The CDR3 reads CATSRDGAGGLTDTQYF. DNA for the CDR3: TGTGCCACCAGCAGAGATGGGGCGGGAGGGCTAACAGATACGCAGTATTTT.

The CDR3, as DNA: TGTGCCAGCAGCTTGGTAAGAGGGAGATACTCTGGAAACACCATATATTTT. This translates into CASSLVRGRYSGNTIYF. The chain is built from TRBV5-5 and TRBJ1-3; D ambiguous. V lost 0 bases and J lost 0, with 13 bases in between. The length of the CDR3 is 17 residues. Germline V gives CDR1 SGHKS, CDR2 YYEKEE (reference sequence).

The gene calls are TRBV4-1 and TRBJ1-6, with D perhaps matching TRBD1 (5 bases). This CDR3 contains 17 residues. V was clipped by 6 bases and J by 5 bases, with 20 bases between them. Germline V gene lookup returns CDR1 MGHRA and CDR2 YSYEKL. The CDR3, as DNA: TGCGCCAGCAGACATTTTCCAGGGCGCCTAGATAATTCACCCCTCCACTTT. Amino acids: CASRHFPGRLDNSPLHF.

The chain links TRBV10-3 to TRBJ1-5, with 9 positions matching TRBD1. With 3 bases clipped from V and 6 bases from J, the junction kept 18 bases outside the gene matches. The CDR3 contains 19 residues. CDR1 is ENHRY, CDR2 SYGVKD, per germline. The CDR3 nucleotides are TGTGCCATCAGTGAAACCGGGACAGGGCCTGATATTTGGTTTCAGCCCCAGCATTTT. It specifies CAISETGTGPDIWFQPQHF.

The CDR3 coding sequence is TGTGCCAGCAGCGTGGGACAGGGAGCCTACAATGAGCAGTTCTTC. Amino acids: CASSVGQGAYNEQFF. V usage is TRBV9 and J usage is TRBJ2-1; TRBD1 matches 9 bases. Germline values: CDR1 SGDLS, CDR2 YYNGEE. Unmatched junction bases numbered 2, after V lost 2 bases and J lost 2 bases. The CDR3 consists of 15 residues.

J is TRBJ2-7 and V is TRBV9, with TRBD2 matching 12 bases. This CDR3 has 17 amino acids. Germline values: CDR1 SGDLS, CDR2 YYNGEE. J lost 3 bases, V lost 8 bases, and 15 bases had no gene match. In DNA, the CDR3 is TGTGCCAGTAGCAGGGGGCTAGCGGGAGGGACCCGCTACGAGCAGTACTTC. It translates to CASSRGLAGGTRYEQYF.